This T cell receptor beta chain was found in a study of cytomegalovirus exposure and HLA in healthy donors. Broader study findings: Immune exposure data for these donors was limited to CMV serostatus.

The study ran its PCR with 60 Vbeta and 13 Jbeta primers. Assay used: immunoSEQ multiplex PCR; TCRdb lists only in-frame clones, some missing. In total, the table holds around 27,000 clones. With respect to this clone: The antigen remains undetermined.

This TCR derives from a man aged 25-45 years in good health and CMV-seronegative. Input material: PBMCs.

Here the CDR3 DNA reads TGTGCCAGCAGCTTGGGGGGCCTCTTCTGGGAGACCCAGTACTTC. Protein product: CASSLGGLFWETQYF. The chain combines TRBV5-5 with TRBJ2-5; TRBD1 is a possible D gene (5 bases). V dropped 0 bases and J dropped 5 bases, with 14 bases sitting between them. In germline, CDR1 is SGHKS, CDR2 YYEKEE (reference sequence). The CDR3 contains 15 residues.